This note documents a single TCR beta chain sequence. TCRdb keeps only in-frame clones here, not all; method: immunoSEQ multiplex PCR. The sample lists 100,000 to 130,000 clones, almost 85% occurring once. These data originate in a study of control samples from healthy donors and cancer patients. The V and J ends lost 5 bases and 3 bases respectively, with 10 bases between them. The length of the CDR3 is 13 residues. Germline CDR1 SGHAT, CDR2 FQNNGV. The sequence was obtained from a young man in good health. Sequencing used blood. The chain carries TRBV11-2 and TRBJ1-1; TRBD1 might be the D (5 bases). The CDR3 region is CASSPSGDTEAFF. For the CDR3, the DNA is TGTGCCAGCAGCCCATCGGGGGACACTGAAGCTTTCTTT. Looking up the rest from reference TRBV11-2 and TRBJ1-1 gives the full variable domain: EAGVAQSPRYKIIEKRQSVAFWCNPISGHATLYWYQQILGQGPKLLIQFQNNGVVDDSQLPKDRFSAERLKGVDSTLKIQPAKLEDSAVYLCASSPSGDTEAFFGQGTRLTVV.